This TCR beta chain was profiled in a study of graft-versus-host responses after intestinal transplantation. Whole-study findings and limits: Ileal or blood samples showed some GvH clones first, and such clones were also found in recipient marrow.

Clones were read by immunoSEQ multiplex PCR, and TCRdb kept only the in-frame ones, dropping some. The sample shows about 86,000 clones, around 89% of them seen only once. This clone was counted once. Its specificity is unknown. This sequence was found in a human donor who was the organ donor for an intestinal transplant. The sequenced sample was unstimulated CD4+ T cells sorted from spleen or lymph node cells, obtained before transplant.

CDR3 nucleotides: TGTGCCAGTAGTCCCCCCCCGACAGGGGACCAGCCCCAGCATTTT. Residues: CASSPPPTGDQPQHF. The chain links TRBV19 to TRBJ1-5; 8 nucleotides match TRBD1. CDR3 length equals 15 residues. Germline V gives CDR1 LNHDA, CDR2 SQIVND (reference sequence). The V and J ends lost 5 bases and 7 bases, in that order; junction bases with no gene match: 10.